Below, 26 T cell receptor beta chains from the same sample are listed, as sequenced in a study of metastatic and nonmetastatic thyroid tumors. TCRdb recomputed clones from the PCR reads via MiXCR. This table has 35,000 to 50,000 clones, over 10% appearing once. Thyroid surgery took place with no prior treatment in any patient. Input material: blood. The receptors shown here come from a male donor with papillary thyroid cancer or a benign thyroid nodule (not recorded which). Some clones in this sample may be carry-over from other donors' samples.

This clone was counted many times. V usage is TRBV25-1 and J usage is TRBJ2-1; 9 bases line up with TRBD2. CDR1 MGHDK and CDR2 SYGVNS come from the germline V gene. The CDR3 extends over 16 amino acids. V gave up 3 bases and J gave up 8 bases; unmatched junction bases: 11. In DNA, the CDR3 is TGTGCCAGCAGTGAGGTATCTAGCGGGGTCCGTCATGAGCAGTTCTTC. It yields the protein CASSEVSSGVRHEQFF.

This clone was seen only a few times. A much larger clone lies a single base off, so this may be a read error. The chain joins TRBV24-1 to TRBJ2-5; D possibly corresponds to TRBD2 (5 bases). This CDR3 is built from 16 residues. Deletions cut 7 bases from V and 1 base from J, with 18 bases between. Germline V gene sequence: CDR1 KGHDR, CDR2 SFDVKD. The DNA of the CDR3 is TGTGCCACCAGCACCCAGACTATCGCGCTCCAAGAGACCCAGTACTTC. Encoded protein: CATSTQTIALQETQYF.

In its sample, this clone was seen a few times. The junction does not match germline at one end; this may be a read error. This specimen includes other DNA sequences encoding the same CDR3. V is TRBV12-3 or TRBV12-4 and J is TRBJ2-3; D is unclear. The CDR3 has 15 amino acids. DNA of the CDR3: TGTGCCAGCAGTTTAGTGGTAGCCAGCACAGATACGCAATATTTT. Translating it yields CASSLVVASTDTQYF.

Sample share makes this clone medium-sized (0.01 to 0.1%). The chain carries TRBV6-1 and TRBJ2-7; a possible D gene is TRBD1 (6 bases). Germline values: CDR1 MNHNS, CDR2 SASEGT. The V and J ends lost 4 bases and 6 bases respectively, with 10 bases between them. The CDR3 consists of 12 residues. The CDR3 coding sequence is TGTGCCAGCAGTGTTTGGGGGCGCGAGCAGTACTTC. Translated, it gives CASSVWGREQYF.

In its sample, this clone was seen many times. A much larger clone differs from this one at a single base, so this may be a read error. This CDR3 fails to terminate in the conserved phenylalanine or tryptophan, so it likely reflects a read error. The chain employs TRBV28 and TRBJ2-5; D tentatively fits TRBD1 or TRBD2 (5 bases each). The CDR3 has 13 residues. Germline loops: CDR1 MDHEN, CDR2 SYDVKM. Trimming left V 3 bases short and J 5 bases short, with 10 bases between. CDR3 nucleotides: TGTGCCAGCAGTTTCCCCGGGGCGGAGACCCAGTACCTC. Translating it yields CASSFPGAETQYL.

This clone showed up many times. CDR3 bases: TGTGCCAGTCGGCCCCGGTTCAGCGAGCTAGCCAAAAACATTCAGTACTTC. It translates to CASRPRFSELAKNIQYF. The chain combines TRBV6-1 with TRBJ2-4; D is uncertain. Trimming removed 9 bases from V and 0 bases from J, with 21 bases in between. CDR1 and CDR2 (germline): MNHNS, SASEGT. This CDR3 spans 17 amino acids.

This clone was seen many times. V is TRBV7-2 and J is TRBJ2-2, with D possibly matching TRBD1 (5 bases). Germline V CDR1 and CDR2: SGHTA, FQGNSA. CDR3 length: 16 residues. V lost 2 bases and J lost 0, with 10 bases in between. CDR3 region: CASSLQVGPNTGELFF. In nucleotides, the CDR3 is TGTGCCAGCAGCTTACAGGTGGGGCCGAACACCGGGGAGCTGTTTTTT. Full variable domain (rest looked up from reference TRBV7-2 and TRBJ2-2): GAGVSQSPSNKVTEKGKDVELRCDPISGHTALYWYRQSLGQGLEFLIYFQGNSAPDKSGLPSDRFSAERTGGSVSTLTIQRTQQEDSAVYLCASSLQVGPNTGELFFGEGSRLTVL.

This clone was seen a handful of times. The chain combines TRBV27 with TRBJ2-1, with D perhaps TRBD2 (6 bases). The CDR3 spans 15 residues. Between the trimmed V and J ends, which lost 5 bases and 6 bases, there was a span of 17 bases. The germline gives CDR1 MNHEY, CDR2 SMNVEV (reference sequence). CDR3 sequence: CASSRSGRSLNEQFF. CDR3 coding DNA: TGTGCCAGCAGTCGTAGCGGTAGAAGTCTCAATGAGCAGTTCTTC.

This clone occurred many times. This chain links TRBV5-6 with TRBJ1-1; tentative D call: TRBD1 (5 bases). Trimming removed 4 bases at V and 5 bases at J, with 15 bases between. The CDR3 is 14 amino acids. Germline lookup yields CDR1 SGHDT and CDR2 YYEEEE. Here the CDR3 DNA reads TGTGCCAGCAGCCCAAGGAGGGGTAGTACTGAAGCTTTCTTT. Protein sequence: CASSPRRGSTEAFF.

In its sample, this clone was seen many times. V usage is TRBV20-1 and J usage is TRBJ1-5; D is possibly TRBD1 (6 bases). There are 14 residues in the CDR3. Germline V gene sequence: CDR1 DFQATT, CDR2 SNEGSKA (reference sequence). The V end lost 0 bases, the J end lost 4 bases, and 10 bases lay between the germline ends. The CDR3 nucleotides read TGCAGTGCTAGAGATAACAGGGAAAATCAGCCCCAGCATTTT. Amino acids: CSARDNRENQPQHF.

In its sample, this clone was seen many times. The chain recombines TRBV6-2 or TRBV6-3 with TRBJ1-1, with 9 nucleotides matching TRBD1. Germline loops: CDR1 MNHEY, CDR2 SVGEGT. CDR3 length equals 15 residues. Losses at the gene ends were 6 bases for V and 3 bases for J; bases not matched to a gene: 8. CDR3: CASSPRTGAYTEAFF. The CDR3 nucleotides read TGTGCCAGCAGCCCTAGGACAGGGGCATACACTGAAGCTTTCTTT.

This clone is medium-sized by share. The V and J genes are TRBV6-1 and TRBJ2-7, with 8 bases matching TRBD2. The J segment lost 2 bases and the V segment lost 5 bases, leaving 8 bases of the junction unmatched. This CDR3 region has 15 residues. CDR1 and CDR2 (germline): MNHNS, SASEGT. The CDR3 nucleotides are TGTGCCAGCAGTCCGATAGCGGGAACAGCCTACGAGCAGTACTTC. It codes for CASSPIAGTAYEQYF.

This clone was found many times. This chain links TRBV20-1 with TRBJ1-2; 11 bases fit TRBD1. This CDR3 is built from 19 residues. The V and J ends lost 0 bases and 3 bases, in that order; junction bases with no gene match: 15. The germline gives CDR1 DFQATT, CDR2 SNEGSKA (reference sequence). The CDR3 is CSAREGGGQGAHRYYGYTF. CDR3 bases: TGCAGTGCTAGAGAGGGGGGAGGACAGGGGGCGCACCGGTACTATGGCTACACCTTC.

The rearrangement uses TRBV3-1 and TRBJ2-2; D perhaps matches TRBD2 (6 bases). V lost 1 base and J 2 bases, leaving 14 bases between the germline ends. The CDR3 has 17 residues. Germline V lookup: CDR1 LGHDT, CDR2 YNNKEL (reference sequence). The CDR3 DNA reads as TGTGCCAGCAGCCAAGGCGGACTACACCGTAACACCGGGGAGCTGTTTTTT. This gives the protein CASSQGGLHRNTGELFF.

This clone was recorded many times. The chain recombines TRBV7-2 with TRBJ1-6, with 8 bases lining up with TRBD1. In germline, CDR1 is SGHTA, CDR2 FQGNSA. The CDR3 contains 17 residues. The V and J ends lost 5 bases and 6 bases, in that order; junction bases with no gene match: 12. The CDR3 loop is CASSPATGVSLNSPLHF. Written as DNA, the CDR3 is TGTGCCAGCAGCCCAGCGACAGGGGTTTCCCTTAATTCACCCCTCCACTTT.

This clone occurred many times. V gene TRBV5-1 combines with J gene TRBJ1-2; no clear D gene. Trimming took off 0 bases at V and 8 bases at J, with 14 bases between the two ends. Germline lookup yields CDR1 SGHRS and CDR2 YFSETQ. CDR3 size: 14 residues. DNA for the CDR3: TGCGCCAGCAGCTTGGGGGAGGGCCCGATAGGCTACACCTTC. This encodes CASSLGEGPIGYTF.

The chain uses TRBV7-2 and TRBJ2-4; 7 bases match TRBD1. V lost 5 bases to trimming and J lost 1 base; unmatched junction nucleotides: 5. The CDR3 spans 15 residues. The germline CDR1 and CDR2 sequences are SGHTA and FQGNSA. The CDR3 region is CASSAQGEAKNIQYF. The CDR3 DNA sequence: TGTGCCAGCAGCGCGCAGGGGGAGGCCAAAAACATTCAGTACTTC.

There are many counts of this clone. The chain has TRBV20-1 and TRBJ2-7, with 13 bases identical to TRBD2. The germline V gene encodes CDR1 DFQATT and CDR2 SNEGSKA (reference sequence). CDR3 size: 15 residues. V shed 3 bases, J shed 5 bases, and the junction held 7 bases outside the gene matches. CDR3 nucleotides: TGCAGTGCTAGCCGCACTAGCGGGAGGGCCCACGAGCAGTACTTC. It is translated as CSASRTSGRAHEQYF.

This clone was seen ten or more times. The sample carries other DNA sequences with the same CDR3. The chain uses TRBV6-2 or TRBV6-3 and TRBJ2-7; 8 nucleotides agree with TRBD2. The junction had 7 bases not matched to a gene; V was cut back by 6 bases and J by 3 bases. This CDR3 comprises 14 residues. Looked up from germline, CDR1 is MNHEY and CDR2 is SVGEGT. The CDR3 spells CASSGGLEYYEQYF. The CDR3 DNA follows: TGTGCCAGCAGCGGGGGACTAGAGTACTACGAGCAGTACTTC.

This clone has at least ten counts. V and J are TRBV7-9 and TRBJ2-1; TRBD1 or TRBD2 may be the D gene (5 bases each). The CDR3 is 13 amino acids. Germline V gene data show CDR1 as SEHNR and CDR2 as FQNEAQ (reference sequence). The ends were cut back, 3 bases at V and 6 bases at J, with 9 bases in the middle. DNA for the CDR3: TGTGCCAGCAGCTTGGGGACCCTCAATGAGCAGTTCTTC. Translating gives CASSLGTLNEQFF.

As to this clone: A much larger clone is a single base away; this may be a read error. Other DNA variants within this sample encode the same CDR3. The gene calls are TRBV20-1 and TRBJ2-5, with TRBD1 matching over 7 bases. From germline, CDR1 is DFQATT and CDR2 SNEGSKA (reference sequence). V shed 4 bases, J shed 5 bases, and the junction held 7 bases outside the gene matches. The CDR3 has 13 residues. The CDR3 spells CSATGTVKETQYF. DNA of the CDR3: TGCAGTGCTACTGGGACAGTAAAGGAGACCCAGTACTTC.

In its sample, this clone is medium-sized. The chain uses TRBV28 and TRBJ2-7; tentatively, D is TRBD2 (5 bases). This CDR3 has 12 amino acids. V lost 7 bases and J lost 6, with 13 bases in between. Germline V CDR1 and CDR2: MDHEN, SYDVKM. In nucleotides, the CDR3 is TGTGCCAGCAAGCCTAGCAGAGGCGAGCAGTACTTC. This gives the protein CASKPSRGEQYF.

The V and J genes are TRBV5-1 and TRBJ2-2, with TRBD2 matching over 13 bases. V lost 3 bases and J lost 0; bases outside the gene matches: 2. The germline V gene has CDR1 SGHRS and CDR2 YFSETQ. The CDR3 covers 17 residues. This chain's CDR3 is CASSSGLAGSNTGELFF. The CDR3 coding sequence is TGCGCCAGCAGCTCGGGACTAGCGGGATCGAACACCGGGGAGCTGTTTTTT.

This clone was counted ten times or more. Other DNA sequences from this sample encode an identical CDR3 as well. The chain employs TRBV20-1 and TRBJ2-1, with D maybe TRBD2 (6 bases). CDR1 and CDR2 (germline): DFQATT, SNEGSKA (reference sequence). The length of the CDR3 is 12 residues. V dropped 6 bases and J dropped 7 bases, with 13 bases sitting between them. The CDR3 DNA reads TGCAGTGCCCTGCCGAGCGGGAATGAGCAGTTCTTC. Its translation is CSALPSGNEQFF.

This clone occurred many times. The chain is built from TRBV5-1 and TRBJ1-1, with D possibly being TRBD1 (6 bases). CDR3 size: 15 residues. Looked up from germline, CDR1 is SGHRS and CDR2 is YFSETQ. With 4 bases removed from V and 8 bases from J, the gap between germline ends came to 21 bases. The CDR3: CASSPSTGSPGEAFF. The CDR3 region has the DNA TGCGCCAGCAGCCCATCAACAGGGAGCCCCGGAGAAGCTTTCTTT.

This clone was observed many times. The chain links TRBV20-1 to TRBJ2-7; D gene ambiguous. The CDR3 has 12 amino acids. CDR1 is DFQATT, CDR2 SNEGSKA, per germline (reference sequence). V was clipped by 0 bases and J by 2 bases, with 5 bases between them. The CDR3 protein is CSARDSAYEQYF. Here the CDR3 DNA reads TGCAGTGCTAGAGATTCGGCCTACGAGCAGTACTTC.